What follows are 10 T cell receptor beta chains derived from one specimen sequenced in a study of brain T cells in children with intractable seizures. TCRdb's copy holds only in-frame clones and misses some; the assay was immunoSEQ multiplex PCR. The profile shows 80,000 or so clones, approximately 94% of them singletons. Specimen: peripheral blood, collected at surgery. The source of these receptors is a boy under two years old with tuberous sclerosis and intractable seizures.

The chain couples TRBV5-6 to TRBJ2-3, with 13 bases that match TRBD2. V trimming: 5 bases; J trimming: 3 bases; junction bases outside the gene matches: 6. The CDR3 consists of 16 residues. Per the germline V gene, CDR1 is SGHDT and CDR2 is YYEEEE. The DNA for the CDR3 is TGTGCCAGCAGTTCCGGACTAGCGGGGGATACAGATACGCAGTATTTT. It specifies CASSSGLAGDTDTQYF.

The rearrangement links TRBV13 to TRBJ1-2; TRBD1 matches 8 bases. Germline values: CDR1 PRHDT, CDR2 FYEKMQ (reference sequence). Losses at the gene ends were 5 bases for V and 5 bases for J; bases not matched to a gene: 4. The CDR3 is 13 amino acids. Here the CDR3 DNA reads TGTGCCAGCAGCCCCGGGACAGGATATGGCTACACCTTC. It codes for CASSPGTGYGYTF. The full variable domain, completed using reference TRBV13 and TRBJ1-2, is AAGVIQSPRHLIKEKRETATLKCYPIPRHDTVYWYQQGPGQDPQFLISFYEKMQSDKGSIPDRFSAQQFSDYHSELNMSSLELGDSALYFCASSPGTGYGYTFGSGTRLTVV.

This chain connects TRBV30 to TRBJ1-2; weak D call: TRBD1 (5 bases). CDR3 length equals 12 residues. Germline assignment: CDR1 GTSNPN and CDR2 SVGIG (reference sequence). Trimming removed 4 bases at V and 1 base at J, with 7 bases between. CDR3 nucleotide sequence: TGTGCCTGGACAGGGTTTAACTATGGCTACACCTTC. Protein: CAWTGFNYGYTF.

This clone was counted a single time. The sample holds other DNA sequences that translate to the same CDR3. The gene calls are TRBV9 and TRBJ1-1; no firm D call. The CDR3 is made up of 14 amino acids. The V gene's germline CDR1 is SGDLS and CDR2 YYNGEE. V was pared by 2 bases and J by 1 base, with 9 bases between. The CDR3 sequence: CASSVSGQNTEAFF. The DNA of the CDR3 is TGTGCCAGCAGCGTCTCGGGCCAGAACACTGAAGCTTTCTTT.

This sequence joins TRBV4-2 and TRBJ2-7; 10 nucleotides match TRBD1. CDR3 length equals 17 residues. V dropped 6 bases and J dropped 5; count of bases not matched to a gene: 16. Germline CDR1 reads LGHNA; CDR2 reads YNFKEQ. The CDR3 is CASRKGDRGLSMDEQYF. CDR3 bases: TGTGCCAGCAGAAAGGGAGACAGGGGGCTTTCAATGGACGAGCAGTACTTC.

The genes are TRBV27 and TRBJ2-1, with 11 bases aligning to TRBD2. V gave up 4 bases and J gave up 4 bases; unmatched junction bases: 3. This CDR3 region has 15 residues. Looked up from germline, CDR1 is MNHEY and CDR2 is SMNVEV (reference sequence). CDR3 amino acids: CASSSLAGAYNEQFF. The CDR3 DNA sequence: TGTGCCAGCAGTTCACTAGCGGGGGCATACAATGAGCAGTTCTTC.

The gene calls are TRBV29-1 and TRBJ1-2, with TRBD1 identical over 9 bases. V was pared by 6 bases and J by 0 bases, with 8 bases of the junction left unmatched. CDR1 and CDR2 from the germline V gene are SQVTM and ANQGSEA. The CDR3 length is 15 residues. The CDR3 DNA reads TGCAGCGTGTGGACAGGGGTATCATCTAACTATGGCTACACCTTC. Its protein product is CSVWTGVSSNYGYTF.

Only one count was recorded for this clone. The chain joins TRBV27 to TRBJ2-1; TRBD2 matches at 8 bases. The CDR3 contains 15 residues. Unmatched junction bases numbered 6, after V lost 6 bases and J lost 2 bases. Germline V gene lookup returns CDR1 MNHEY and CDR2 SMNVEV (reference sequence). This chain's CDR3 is CASRSRGVAYNEQFF. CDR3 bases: TGTGCCAGCAGGTCGCGGGGGGTCGCCTACAATGAGCAGTTCTTC.

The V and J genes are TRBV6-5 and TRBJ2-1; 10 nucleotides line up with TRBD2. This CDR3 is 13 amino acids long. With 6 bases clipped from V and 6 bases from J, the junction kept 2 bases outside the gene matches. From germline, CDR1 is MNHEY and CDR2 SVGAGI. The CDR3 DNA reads TGTGCCAGCAGACTAGCGGGGATCAATGAGCAGTTCTTC. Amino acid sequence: CASRLAGINEQFF.

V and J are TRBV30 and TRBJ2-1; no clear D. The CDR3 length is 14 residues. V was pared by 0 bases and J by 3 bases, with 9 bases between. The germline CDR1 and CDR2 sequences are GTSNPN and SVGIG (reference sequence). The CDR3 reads CAWSVPGGYNEQFF. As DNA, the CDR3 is TGTGCCTGGAGTGTACCGGGCGGCTACAATGAGCAGTTCTTC. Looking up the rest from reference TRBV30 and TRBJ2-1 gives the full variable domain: SQTIHQWPATLVQPVGSPLSLECTVEGTSNPNLYWYRQAAGRGLQLLFYSVGIGQISSEVPQNLSASRPQDRQFILSSKKLLLSDSGFYLCAWSVPGGYNEQFFGPGTRLTVL.